These 22 T cell receptor beta chains were all obtained from the same sample, sequenced in a study of PD-1 blockade in classical Hodgkin lymphoma. The time point: cycle 4 day 1 (C4D1), after more than five weeks of nivolumab. All the patients suffered relapse after autologous stem cell transplantation, and brentuximab vedotin exposure differed. This table comes from immunoSEQ multiplex PCR, and its TCRdb copy is limited to in-frame clones, with some not included. The sample includes 41,000 or so clones, roughly 69% seen only once; the top ten take approximately 2.6%. This specimen consisted of peripheral blood mononuclear cells (PBMCs), obtained before the fourth cycle of nivolumab. The receptors were sampled from a human donor with classical Hodgkin lymphoma.

The chain recombines TRBV9 with TRBJ2-7, with D perhaps given as TRBD1 or TRBD2 (6 bases each). V lost 0 bases to trimming and J lost 7 bases, with 17 bases between them. Looked up from germline, CDR1 is SGDLS and CDR2 is YYNGEE. The CDR3 is made up of 15 amino acids. This chain's CDR3 is CASSVGGPGAGEQYF. In nucleotides, the CDR3 is TGTGCCAGCAGCGTAGGAGGACCGGGGGCGGGGGAGCAGTACTTC.

This clone was detected a few times. The chain has TRBV25-1 and TRBJ1-5, with 8 bases lining up with TRBD1. V dropped 2 bases and J dropped 5; count of bases not matched to a gene: 11. The CDR3 contains 17 residues. Germline V gives CDR1 MGHDK, CDR2 SYGVNS. In nucleotides, the CDR3 is TGTGCCAGCAGTGAAAGGCCTGACAGGGGCGCCGATCAGCCCCAGCATTTT. Its translation is CASSERPDRGADQPQHF.

This chain links TRBV29-1 with TRBJ2-5; a weak D match, TRBD1 (5 bases). Trimming cost V 6 bases and J 4 bases, with 9 bases left between them. The CDR3 has 11 residues. CDR1 is SQVTM, CDR2 ANQGSEA, per germline. Written as DNA, the CDR3 is TGCAGCGTAGGGGATGGAGAGACCCAGTACTTC. As protein: CSVGDGETQYF.

This clone was recorded many times. J is TRBJ2-1 and V is TRBV15; D is unresolved. From germline, CDR1 is LNHNV and CDR2 YYDKDF (reference sequence). This CDR3 contains 12 residues. V was cut by 0 bases and J by 9 bases, with 6 bases left in between. The CDR3 protein is CATSREGFEQFF. In DNA, the CDR3 is TGTGCCACCAGCAGAGAGGGTTTTGAGCAGTTCTTC.

The CDR3 reads CASSPTGEETQYF. CDR3 sequence (DNA): TGTGCCAGCAGTCCAACAGGGGAAGAGACCCAGTACTTC. The gene calls are TRBV6-4 and TRBJ2-5, with 7 bases matching TRBD1. The V gene end was trimmed by 5 bases and the J gene end by 3 bases; junction bases not matched to a gene: 3. The CDR3 spans 13 residues. The germline V gene has CDR1 MRHNA and CDR2 SNTAGT.

The chain links TRBV19 to TRBJ1-1, with TRBD1 matching 7 bases. Trimming removed 3 bases from V and 3 bases from J; junction bases left unmatched: 4. CDR3 length: 14 residues. Per the germline V gene, CDR1 is LNHDA and CDR2 is SQIVND (reference sequence). CDR3 bases: TGTGCCAGTAGTATCGGGACAGCTTACACTGAAGCTTTCTTT. Amino acids: CASSIGTAYTEAFF.

CDR3 protein: CAISPFTDTQYF. The CDR3 nucleotides read TGTGCCATCAGTCCTTTTACAGATACGCAGTATTTT. The chain links TRBV10-3 to TRBJ2-3; D call uncertain. The germline gives CDR1 ENHRY, CDR2 SYGVKD. Trimming pared 5 bases from V and 3 bases from J, leaving 6 bases between. This CDR3 has 12 residues.

This chain connects TRBV28 to TRBJ2-7; D is possibly TRBD1 or TRBD2 (6 bases each). This CDR3 has 16 residues. Deletions cut 4 bases from V and 1 base from J, with 17 bases between. CDR1 and CDR2 (germline): MDHEN, SYDVKM. As DNA, the CDR3 is TGTGCCAGCAGTTCGGGGGCAGGGAGCCATTCCTACGAGCAGTACTTC. It translates to CASSSGAGSHSYEQYF.

The genes are TRBV27 and TRBJ2-7; 8 nucleotides align to TRBD1. The CDR3 has 14 residues. In germline, CDR1 is MNHEY, CDR2 SMNVEV (reference sequence). The ends lost 6 bases at V and 4 bases at J; junction bases unmatched: 8. CDR3 DNA sequence: TGTGCCAGCAGAGTCCCGGGACAGGTTTACGAGCAGTACTTC. The encoded protein is CASRVPGQVYEQYF.

In its sample, this clone was seen a few times. Written as DNA, the CDR3 is TGTGCCAGCAGCCAACCCGGGAATGAGCAGTTCTTC. Its translation: CASSQPGNEQFF. The chain has TRBV14 and TRBJ2-1; D remains unclear. The CDR3 is made up of 12 amino acids. Per germline, CDR1 SGHDN and CDR2 FVKESK. The germline V and J ends were trimmed by 2 bases and 7 bases, with 6 bases remaining between them.

This chain joins TRBV7-6 and TRBJ2-3; 7 positions agree with TRBD2. Germline lookup yields CDR1 SGHVS and CDR2 FNYEAQ. This CDR3 has 13 residues. V lost 4 bases to trimming and J lost 4 bases; unmatched junction nucleotides: 2. The CDR3 nucleotides read TGTGCCAGCAGCTCCACTAGCGCAGATACGCAGTATTTT. Its protein product is CASSSTSADTQYF.

The chain joins TRBV30 to TRBJ1-2; 8 bases align to TRBD1. The CDR3 spans 14 residues. Trimming removed 2 bases from V and 8 bases from J; junction bases left unmatched: 10. Germline V CDR1 and CDR2: GTSNPN, SVGIG (reference sequence). The CDR3, as DNA: TGTGCCTGGAGTTACCTCGGACAGGGTAGGGGCTACACCTTC. This encodes CAWSYLGQGRGYTF.

The V gene is TRBV5-1, the J gene TRBJ1-2; no firm D call. Germline CDR1 and CDR2: SGHRS and YFSETQ. V was shortened by 0 bases and J by 4 bases, with 7 bases between the two germline ends. The CDR3 consists of 13 residues. The CDR3 region has the DNA TGCGCCAGCAGCTTGGAGGGCGCCTATGGCTACACCTTC. Translation: CASSLEGAYGYTF.

The chain links TRBV7-3 to TRBJ1-2; TRBD1 agrees at 8 bases. V trimming: 5 bases; J trimming: 7 bases; junction bases outside the gene matches: 15. CDR1 and CDR2 (germline): SGHTA, FQGTGA. The CDR3 has 16 residues. The CDR3 region is CASSPNANRGFAGYTF. The CDR3 coding sequence is TGTGCCAGCAGCCCAAACGCTAACAGGGGGTTCGCTGGCTACACCTTC.

V usage is TRBV7-9 and J usage is TRBJ2-7; the match to TRBD2 covers 11 bases. V lost 1 base and J lost 2; bases outside the gene matches: 10. This CDR3 has 18 amino acids. Germline V gene sequence: CDR1 SEHNR, CDR2 FQNEAQ (reference sequence). The CDR3, as DNA: TGTGCCAGCAGCTTAGAAGTTGGCTCTAGCGGGGGGACCTACGAGCAGTACTTC. It is translated as CASSLEVGSSGGTYEQYF.

The genes are TRBV19 and TRBJ1-1; tentative D call: TRBD1 (5 bases). The V end was cut by 5 bases, the J end by 5 bases, with 12 bases between. The germline gives CDR1 LNHDA, CDR2 SQIVND (reference sequence). This CDR3 has 13 residues. The CDR3 sequence: CASSALQGTEAFF. In DNA, the CDR3 is TGTGCCAGTAGTGCCCTGCAGGGAACTGAAGCTTTCTTT.

J is TRBJ1-1 and V is TRBV18; D is uncertain. This CDR3 is built from 14 residues. V lost 3 bases and J lost 4, with 12 bases in between. CDR1 and CDR2 from the germline V gene are KGHSH and LQKENI. CDR3: CASSPKPGSTEAFF. In DNA form, the CDR3 reads TGTGCCAGCTCACCTAAACCGGGGAGCACTGAAGCTTTCTTT.

In this sample, this clone turned up a few times. The chain joins TRBV7-9 to TRBJ2-3, with D maybe TRBD1 (6 bases). The CDR3 runs to 15 residues. The germline gives CDR1 SEHNR, CDR2 FQNEAQ (reference sequence). V lost 1 base and J 0 bases, leaving 8 bases between the germline ends. The CDR3 is CASSLERGSTDTQYF. CDR3 DNA sequence: TGTGCCAGCAGCTTAGAGAGGGGGAGCACAGATACGCAGTATTTT.

The rearrangement uses TRBV6-5 and TRBJ1-5, with 7 nucleotides matching TRBD1. Trimming removed 5 bases from V and 3 bases from J; junction bases left unmatched: 7. This CDR3 is built from 15 residues. From germline, CDR1 is MNHEY and CDR2 SVGAGI. The CDR3 nucleotides are TGTGCCAGCAGTAAACAGGGGTTTGTCAATCAGCCCCAGCATTTT. Translation: CASSKQGFVNQPQHF.

This sequence joins TRBV19 and TRBJ2-4, with 8 nucleotides matching TRBD1. V shed 11 bases, J shed 3 bases, and the junction held 6 bases outside the gene matches. Germline V lookup: CDR1 LNHDA, CDR2 SQIVND (reference sequence). The length of the CDR3 is 13 residues. The CDR3 region has the DNA TGTGCCTCCAGGACAGGGAACAAAAACATTCAGTACTTC. The encoded protein is CASRTGNKNIQYF.

V is TRBV5-6 and J is TRBJ1-3; 7 bases match TRBD1. With 4 bases clipped from V and 4 bases from J, the junction kept 14 bases outside the gene matches. Per germline, CDR1 SGHDT and CDR2 YYEEEE. CDR3 length: 17 amino acids. CDR3 protein: CASSEGQLRLAGNTIYF. CDR3 DNA: TGTGCCAGCAGCGAGGGACAGTTAAGGCTCGCGGGAAACACCATATATTTT.

The chain carries TRBV5-1 and TRBJ2-7; D remains unclear. Germline CDR1 SGHRS, CDR2 YFSETQ. With 0 bases removed from V and 2 bases from J, the gap between germline ends came to 12 bases. The CDR3 is 15 residues long. CDR3 sequence reads: CASSLAIESTYEQYF. Here the CDR3 DNA reads TGCGCCAGCAGCTTGGCCATTGAATCCACCTACGAGCAGTACTTC. The full variable domain, with the rest looked up from reference TRBV5-1 and TRBJ2-7, is KAGVTQTPRYLIKTRGQQVTLSCSPISGHRSVSWYQQTPGQGLQFLFEYFSETQRNKGNFPGRFSGRQFSNSRSEMNVSTLELGDSALYLCASSLAIESTYEQYFGPGTRLTVT.